These 25 T cell receptor beta chains came from one sample sequenced in a study of control samples from healthy donors and cancer patients. Sequencing was performed with immunoSEQ multiplex PCR; in TCRdb, only in-frame clones are kept and a portion is missing. The top ten clones hold about 2.9% of a sample with approximately 97,000 clones, over 85% of them seen once. Sequencing input: blood. Source of these receptors: a human donor in good health. The donor label of this sample is uncertain.

This chain links TRBV6-5 with TRBJ1-1; D is possibly TRBD1 (5 bases). Germline values: CDR1 MNHEY, CDR2 SVGAGI. The CDR3 extends over 13 amino acids. Trimming took off 7 bases at V and 3 bases at J, with 12 bases between the two ends. The CDR3 nucleotides are TGTGCCAGCAAAAACAGGCAGGACACTGAAGCTTTCTTT. Residues: CASKNRQDTEAFF.

The V call is TRBV7-2, the J call TRBJ1-1, with 9 bases matching TRBD1. J gave up 2 bases and V 3 bases, and 7 bases lay outside the gene matches. CDR1 is SGHTA and CDR2 is FQGNSA in the germline V gene. The CDR3 spans 16 residues. In DNA form, the CDR3 reads TGTGCCAGCAGCTTGTTTGGGACAGGGCGTAACACTGAAGCTTTCTTT. It codes for CASSLFGTGRNTEAFF. The full variable domain, its missing parts supplied by reference TRBV7-2 and TRBJ1-1, is GAGVSQSPSNKVTEKGKDVELRCDPISGHTALYWYRQSLGQGLEFLIYFQGNSAPDKSGLPSDRFSAERTGGSVSTLTIQRTQQEDSAVYLCASSLFGTGRNTEAFFGQGTRLTVV.

V usage is TRBV5-1 and J usage is TRBJ1-2; no clear D. Trimming took 4 bases from V and 3 from J, leaving 10 bases between them. The CDR3 is 13 amino acids. CDR1 is SGHRS and CDR2 is YFSETQ in the germline V gene. Here the CDR3 reads CASSREVDYGYTF. The DNA of the CDR3 is TGCGCCAGCAGCAGGGAGGTCGACTATGGCTACACCTTC.

The CDR3 nucleotides are TGTGCCAGCAGCCAGACGGATAGCAATCAGCCCCAGCATTTT. This codes for CASSQTDSNQPQHF. The chain has TRBV7-2 and TRBJ1-5; D uncertain. In germline, CDR1 is SGHTA, CDR2 FQGNSA. Trimming pared 5 bases from V and 0 bases from J, leaving 8 bases between. This CDR3 has 14 amino acids.

The V gene is TRBV19, the J gene TRBJ2-3, with D maybe TRBD1 (5 bases). Deletions cut 1 base from V and 4 bases from J, with 18 bases between. This CDR3 is 17 amino acids long. Germline assignment: CDR1 LNHDA and CDR2 SQIVND (reference sequence). CDR3 bases: TGTGCCAGTAGTATAGCTGGCAGGGATTCCTGGTCAGATACGCAGTATTTT. Residues: CASSIAGRDSWSDTQYF. Complete variable domain (other parts from reference TRBV19 and TRBJ2-3): DGGITQSPKYLFRKEGQNVTLSCEQNLNHDAMYWYRQDPGQGLRLIYYSQIVNDFQKGDIAEGYSVSREKKESFPLTVTSAQKNPTAFYLCASSIAGRDSWSDTQYFGPGTRLTVL.

The table lists this clone with a count of one. This chain joins TRBV6-5 and TRBJ1-2; 9 nucleotides agree with TRBD1. The V and J ends lost 0 bases and 8 bases, in that order; junction bases with no gene match: 7. Germline V gives CDR1 MNHEY, CDR2 SVGAGI. The CDR3 loop spans 15 amino acids. The CDR3: CASSYSAQGAYGYTF. The CDR3 DNA follows: TGTGCCAGCAGTTACTCGGCACAGGGGGCGTACGGCTACACCTTC.

The rearrangement joins TRBV27 to TRBJ2-7, with TRBD1 matching 10 bases. With 5 bases clipped from V and 3 bases from J, the junction kept 7 bases outside the gene matches. Germline CDR1 MNHEY, CDR2 SMNVEV (reference sequence). CDR3 size: 15 residues. Here the CDR3 reads CASSQGQGDVYEQYF. In DNA, the CDR3 is TGTGCCAGCAGTCAAGGACAGGGGGACGTCTACGAGCAGTACTTC.

The chain is built from TRBV29-1 and TRBJ2-2, with TRBD2 matching over 8 bases. V shed 7 bases, J shed 2 bases, and the junction held 3 bases outside the gene matches. Germline assignment: CDR1 SQVTM and CDR2 ANQGSEA. CDR3 length equals 13 residues. CDR3 sequence reads: CSAGGSNTGELFF. The DNA of the CDR3 is TGCAGCGCGGGGGGGTCTAACACCGGGGAGCTGTTTTTT.

The chain recombines TRBV6-5 with TRBJ1-1; tentative D call: TRBD1 (5 bases). The germline V gene encodes CDR1 MNHEY and CDR2 SVGAGI. The CDR3 extends over 15 amino acids. Trimming removed 6 bases from V and 7 bases from J, with 21 bases in between. The chain's CDR3 is CASRGGPGRPYEAFF. The CDR3 coding sequence is TGTGCCAGCAGGGGGGGACCGGGTCGACCCTATGAAGCTTTCTTT.

This clone was counted a single time. The V call is TRBV7-2, the J call TRBJ1-3; D might be TRBD1 (5 bases). The CDR3 length is 17 residues. In germline, CDR1 is SGHTA, CDR2 FQGNSA. V lost 0 bases and J 0 bases, leaving 12 bases between the germline ends. The CDR3 coding sequence is TGTGCCAGCAGCTTAGCAGGGGTAGTGATCTCTGGAAACACCATATATTTT. Translated, it gives CASSLAGVVISGNTIYF.

The chain joins TRBV18 to TRBJ1-5; unclear D gene. The CDR3 has 15 amino acids. Germline V CDR1 and CDR2: KGHSH, LQKENI. Trimming cost V 2 bases and J 1 base, with 9 bases left between them. This CDR3 is CASSPGRVSNQPQHF. CDR3 DNA: TGTGCCAGCTCACCAGGGAGGGTAAGCAATCAGCCCCAGCATTTT.

The chain links TRBV15 to TRBJ2-5; D is undetermined. CDR1 is LNHNV and CDR2 is YYDKDF in the germline V gene (reference sequence). V lost 3 bases to trimming and J lost 8 bases, with 7 bases between them. The CDR3 contains 11 residues. The CDR3 DNA follows: TGTGCCACCAGCAGTGGGATTACCCAGTACTTC. As protein: CATSSGITQYF.

This clone came up once. This chain joins TRBV5-5 and TRBJ1-5; the D is unclear. Germline CDR1 reads SGHKS; CDR2 reads YYEKEE (reference sequence). Trimming removed 2 bases at V and 1 base at J, with 7 bases between. CDR3 length: 14 amino acids. This CDR3 is CASSLRESNQPQHF. In nucleotides, the CDR3 is TGTGCCAGCAGCTTAAGGGAGAGCAATCAGCCCCAGCATTTT.

This clone appeared once. The chain employs TRBV13 and TRBJ1-2; no definite D call. CDR1 and CDR2 from the germline V gene are PRHDT and FYEKMQ (reference sequence). Trimming shortened V by 7 bases and J by 4 bases, and 13 bases separated the two germline ends. The CDR3 contains 13 residues. The CDR3 sequence is CASTQDGSYGYTF. The CDR3 nucleotides are TGTGCCAGCACCCAAGACGGAAGCTATGGCTACACCTTC.

This clone was detected once. The chain carries TRBV29-1 and TRBJ1-1; 10 bases line up with TRBD1. V dropped 5 bases and J dropped 4; count of bases not matched to a gene: 4. Germline values: CDR1 SQVTM, CDR2 ANQGSEA. This CDR3 has 13 residues. CDR3 in DNA: TGCAGCGTTTTAGGGACAGGGGTCACTGAAGCTTTCTTT. Its protein product is CSVLGTGVTEAFF.

This chain uses TRBV9 with TRBJ2-1; D gene unclear. The V gene's germline CDR1 is SGDLS and CDR2 YYNGEE. V shed 0 bases and J shed 8 bases, with 18 bases lying between them. This CDR3 is 16 amino acids long. As DNA, the CDR3 is TGTGCCAGCAGCGTAGGATCCAGGTACGGTAACGATGAGCAGTTCTTC. Its protein is CASSVGSRYGNDEQFF.

The chain carries TRBV6-1 and TRBJ2-7, with D possibly being TRBD1 (6 bases). V dropped 1 base and J dropped 3 bases, with 10 bases sitting between them. Germline V CDR1 and CDR2: MNHNS, SASEGT. The CDR3 runs 14 residues. CDR3: CASSEDGRGYEQYV. CDR3 coding DNA: TGTGCCAGCAGTGAAGACGGCAGGGGCTACGAGCAGTACGTC.

This clone appeared a few times. The J gene is TRBJ1-1, the V gene TRBV7-9, with D perhaps matching TRBD1 (5 bases). The CDR3 loop spans 14 amino acids. Germline V gene data show CDR1 as SEHNR and CDR2 as FQNEAQ (reference sequence). The V end was cut by 2 bases, the J end by 0 bases, with 7 bases between. This chain's CDR3 is CASSLTGVNTEAFF. CDR3 coding DNA: TGTGCCAGCAGCTTAACAGGAGTGAACACTGAAGCTTTCTTT.

The CDR3 DNA reads TGTGCCAGCAGTGACGAGGGGCCCCCGCACAATGAGCAGTTCTTC. Protein: CASSDEGPPHNEQFF. J is TRBJ2-1 and V is TRBV2; the D call may be TRBD1 or TRBD2 (5 bases each). V lost 3 bases and J lost 5, with 14 bases in between. CDR1 and CDR2 (germline): SNHLY, FYNNEI. The CDR3 sequence is 15 residues long.

There are a few counts of this clone. The V gene is TRBV19, the J gene TRBJ2-6; D possibly corresponds to TRBD1 (7 bases). CDR3 length equals 18 residues. V was cut by 7 bases and J by 1 base, with 20 bases left in between. Germline CDR1 LNHDA, CDR2 SQIVND (reference sequence). The CDR3: CASNSDRTIFSGANVLTF. The CDR3 coding sequence is TGTGCCAGTAATTCGGACAGGACTATTTTTTCTGGGGCCAACGTCCTGACTTTC.

V and J are TRBV18 and TRBJ1-1, with D perhaps matching TRBD1 (6 bases). The CDR3 length is 15 residues. The germline gives CDR1 KGHSH, CDR2 LQKENI. V dropped 8 bases and J dropped 3 bases, with 19 bases sitting between them. The CDR3 coding sequence is TGTGCCAGCACCCTATTGGGGGCGGAGGACACTGAAGCTTTCTTT. Translating it yields CASTLLGAEDTEAFF. Variable domain in full (rest from reference TRBV18 and TRBJ1-1): NAGVMQNPRHLVRRRGQEARLRCSPMKGHSHVYWYRQLPEEGLKFMVYLQKENIIDESGMPKERFSAEFPKEGPSILRIQQVVRGDSAAYFCASTLLGAEDTEAFFGQGTRLTVV.

The chain employs TRBV11-2 and TRBJ1-1; no clear D. Trimming removed 2 bases from V and 8 bases from J, with 12 bases in between. The CDR3 length is 13 residues. Germline V gene sequence: CDR1 SGHAT, CDR2 FQNNGV. CDR3 amino acids: CASSLNRGPEAFF. CDR3 DNA sequence: TGTGCCAGCAGCTTAAACCGAGGCCCCGAAGCTTTCTTT. Full variable domain (remainder filled in from reference TRBV11-2 and TRBJ1-1): EAGVAQSPRYKIIEKRQSVAFWCNPISGHATLYWYQQILGQGPKLLIQFQNNGVVDDSQLPKDRFSAERLKGVDSTLKIQPAKLEDSAVYLCASSLNRGPEAFFGQGTRLTVV.

J is TRBJ1-1 and V is TRBV2; D is perhaps TRBD1 (5 bases). The germline V and J ends were trimmed by 7 bases and 5 bases, with 14 bases remaining between them. The CDR3 extends over 13 amino acids. CDR1 SNHLY and CDR2 FYNNEI come from the germline V gene. The CDR3 reads CASKLGVETEAFF. CDR3 sequence (DNA): TGTGCCAGCAAGTTGGGGGTGGAGACTGAAGCTTTCTTT.

The V gene is TRBV19, the J gene TRBJ1-4; D gene uncertain. CDR1 is LNHDA and CDR2 is SQIVND in the germline V gene (reference sequence). The CDR3 has 14 amino acids. V lost 3 bases to trimming and J lost 3 bases, with 8 bases between them. CDR3 sequence reads: CASSMGGSNEKLFF. The CDR3 coding sequence is TGTGCCAGTAGTATGGGTGGGTCTAATGAAAAACTGTTTTTT.

The chain links TRBV27 to TRBJ1-3, with D perhaps TRBD1 (6 bases). The CDR3 loop spans 17 amino acids. Germline V gives CDR1 MNHEY, CDR2 SMNVEV (reference sequence). V lost 5 bases, J lost 3 bases, and 20 bases lay in between. The CDR3 coding sequence is TGTGCCAGCAGTCCCTTCCCGACAGGAAGGTATGGAAACACCATATATTTT. Its protein product is CASSPFPTGRYGNTIYF.